One sample yielded the 18 T cell receptor beta chains listed below, sequenced in a study of T cell responses to AZD1222 COVID-19 vaccine. TCRdb's copy holds only in-frame clones and misses some; the assay was immunoSEQ multiplex PCR. The profile shows nearly 90,000 clones, roughly 86% of them singletons. The specimen comprised peripheral blood, sampled on day 0 of AZD1222 vaccination. These receptor sequences come from an adult in good health.

The rearrangement joins TRBV7-9 to TRBJ2-1; tentatively, D is TRBD1 (5 bases). The length of the CDR3 is 15 residues. Deletions cut 5 bases from V and 3 bases from J, with 14 bases between. CDR1 is SEHNR, CDR2 FQNEAQ, per germline (reference sequence). The CDR3 nucleotides read TGTGCCAGCAGCCTCAGGGTCTCATTCTACAATGAGCAGTTCTTC. Its translation is CASSLRVSFYNEQFF. Variable domain in full (rest from reference TRBV7-9 and TRBJ2-1): DTGVSQNPRHKITKRGQNVTFRCDPISEHNRLYWYRQTLGQGPEFLTYFQNEAQLEKSRLLSDRFSAERPKGSFSTLEIQRTEQGDSAMYLCASSLRVSFYNEQFFGPGTRLTVL.

The chain uses TRBV10-2 and TRBJ2-7; TRBD1 matches 11 bases. The V gene end was trimmed by 7 bases and the J gene end by 6 bases; junction bases not matched to a gene: 5. The CDR3 length is 13 residues. Germline V gene data show CDR1 as WSHSY and CDR2 as SAAADI. CDR3 coding DNA: TGCGCCAGCAAACCCGGGACAGGGGGCGAGCAGTACTTC. Translation gives CASKPGTGGEQYF.

The genes are TRBV24-1 and TRBJ2-3; D unresolved. Trimming took 3 bases from V and 6 from J, leaving 18 bases between them. Germline V gene sequence: CDR1 KGHDR, CDR2 SFDVKD. CDR3 size: 16 residues. The CDR3 protein is CATSDAINEVTDTQYF. The DNA for the CDR3 is TGTGCCACCAGTGATGCAATAAACGAGGTGACTGATACGCAGTATTTT.

This sequence joins TRBV10-3 and TRBJ1-1; D remains ambiguous. Between the trimmed V and J ends, which lost 2 bases and 4 bases, there was a span of 8 bases. Germline CDR1 ENHRY, CDR2 SYGVKD. This CDR3 is 13 amino acids long. CDR3 sequence: CAISETVGTEAFF. CDR3 nucleotide sequence: TGTGCCATCAGTGAGACGGTGGGCACTGAAGCTTTCTTT.

V gene TRBV19 combines with J gene TRBJ1-1; the D is unclear. CDR1 and CDR2 from the germline V gene are LNHDA and SQIVND (reference sequence). V was pared by 3 bases and J by 1 base, with 9 bases between. The CDR3 loop spans 14 amino acids. In nucleotides, the CDR3 is TGTGCCAGTAGTATTGGGCGGCAGAACACTGAAGCTTTCTTT. Its translation: CASSIGRQNTEAFF. The full variable domain, its missing parts supplied by reference TRBV19 and TRBJ1-1, is DGGITQSPKYLFRKEGQNVTLSCEQNLNHDAMYWYRQDPGQGLRLIYYSQIVNDFQKGDIAEGYSVSREKKESFPLTVTSAQKNPTAFYLCASSIGRQNTEAFFGQGTRLTVV.

This sequence joins TRBV3-1 (or the pseudogene TRBV3-2) and TRBJ2-7; weak D call: TRBD1 (7 bases). The V gene's germline CDR1 is LGHDT and CDR2 YNNKEL (reference sequence). V lost 0 bases and J lost 0, with 9 bases in between. This CDR3 comprises 15 residues. CDR3 nucleotides: TGTGCCAGCAGCCAAGACAGGGGGGCCTCCTACGAGCAGTACTTC. Translating gives CASSQDRGASYEQYF.

The rearrangement uses TRBV27 and TRBJ2-7; a possible D gene is TRBD1 (6 bases). The germline gives CDR1 MNHEY, CDR2 SMNVEV (reference sequence). The CDR3 runs to 15 residues. Trimming shortened V by 2 bases and J by 2 bases, and 13 bases separated the two germline ends. CDR3 DNA: TGTGCCAGCAGTTTAATTTTCGAGGGGGCCTACGAGCAGTACTTC. Residues: CASSLIFEGAYEQYF.

V and J are TRBV28 and TRBJ2-5; 7 nucleotides match TRBD1. Germline CDR1 MDHEN, CDR2 SYDVKM. The CDR3 runs 15 residues. With 5 bases clipped from V and 1 base from J, the junction kept 7 bases outside the gene matches. The CDR3 reads CASSPGQNIQETQYF. The CDR3 nucleotides are TGTGCCAGCAGTCCGGGACAGAATATCCAAGAGACCCAGTACTTC. The variable domain in full, completed from reference TRBV28 and TRBJ2-5, reads DVKVTQSSRYLVKRTGEKVFLECVQDMDHENMFWYRQDPGLGLRLIYFSYDVKMKEKGDIPEGYSVSREKKERFSLILESASTNQTSMYLCASSPGQNIQETQYFGPGTRLLVL.

V is TRBV9 and J is TRBJ2-3, with a possible D match to TRBD1 (5 bases). The germline V gene encodes CDR1 SGDLS and CDR2 YYNGEE. The ends were cut back, 6 bases at V and 0 bases at J, with 14 bases in the middle. This CDR3 has 15 amino acids. The CDR3 nucleotides are TGTGCCAGCACCTTAAATGGGGCTAGCACAGATACGCAGTATTTT. Protein: CASTLNGASTDTQYF.

This rearrangement joins TRBV3-1 (or the pseudogene TRBV3-2) to TRBJ2-1, with D perhaps being TRBD1 or TRBD2 (6 bases each). Germline V lookup: CDR1 LGHDT, CDR2 YNNKEL (reference sequence). The ends were cut back, 0 bases at V and 7 bases at J, with 10 bases in the middle. This CDR3 has 14 residues. The chain's CDR3 is CASSQDRGRNEQFF. CDR3 in DNA: TGTGCCAGCAGCCAAGATCGGGGGCGGAATGAGCAGTTCTTC.

The V and J genes are TRBV11-2 and TRBJ2-7; TRBD1 agrees at 10 bases. Germline trimming cut 4 bases from V and 4 bases from J; bases unmatched to any gene: 4. In germline, CDR1 is SGHAT, CDR2 FQNNGV. The CDR3 has 14 amino acids. The CDR3 sequence is CASSSGQGTYEQYF. In nucleotides, the CDR3 is TGTGCCAGCAGCTCGGGACAGGGGACGTACGAGCAGTACTTC.

The J gene is TRBJ1-4, the V gene TRBV5-1; no clear D gene. The CDR3 is 15 residues long. Germline assignment: CDR1 SGHRS and CDR2 YFSETQ. V lost 0 bases, J lost 7 bases, and 13 bases lay in between. The CDR3 region has the DNA TGCGCCAGCAGCTTGGGTTCCAGTAATCTTGAAAAACTGTTTTTT. This translates into CASSLGSSNLEKLFF.

The rearrangement uses TRBV5-1 and TRBJ2-1; a weak D match, TRBD2 (6 bases). Trimming shortened V by 4 bases and J by 8 bases, and 34 bases separated the two germline ends. Germline V gene lookup returns CDR1 SGHRS and CDR2 YFSETQ. This CDR3 is built from 20 residues. The CDR3 is CASSPKQRGSVDGSSHEQFF. CDR3 sequence (DNA): TGCGCCAGCAGCCCCAAGCAAAGGGGTTCTGTTGACGGGAGCTCGCATGAGCAGTTCTTC.

This chain uses TRBV18 with TRBJ2-7, with D uncertain. CDR3 length: 12 residues. The V and J ends lost 3 bases and 0 bases respectively, with 3 bases between them. CDR1 KGHSH and CDR2 LQKENI come from the germline V gene. The CDR3 DNA is TGTGCCAGCTCACCGCTCTCCTACGAGCAGTACTTC. Amino acids: CASSPLSYEQYF. Full variable domain (outside the CDR3, taken from reference TRBV18 and TRBJ2-7): NAGVMQNPRHLVRRRGQEARLRCSPMKGHSHVYWYRQLPEEGLKFMVYLQKENIIDESGMPKERFSAEFPKEGPSILRIQQVVRGDSAAYFCASSPLSYEQYFGPGTRLTVT.

The chain has TRBV25-1 and TRBJ1-1, with 9 bases fitting TRBD1. CDR1 is MGHDK, CDR2 SYGVNS, per germline. The V and J ends lost 2 bases and 4 bases, in that order; junction bases with no gene match: 11. There are 17 residues in the CDR3. CDR3 loop: CASSEPNTGGLGTEAFF. The CDR3 nucleotides read TGTGCCAGCAGTGAACCAAACACAGGGGGCTTAGGCACTGAAGCTTTCTTT.

This rearrangement joins TRBV28 to TRBJ2-6, with D possibly TRBD1 on 6 matching bases. The CDR3 runs to 17 residues. Germline-derived CDR1 and CDR2 are MDHEN and SYDVKM. With 2 bases removed from V and 0 bases from J, the gap between germline ends came to 11 bases. The CDR3 loop is CASSLGDTPSGANVLTF. CDR3 coding DNA: TGTGCCAGCAGTTTAGGGGACACACCCTCTGGGGCCAACGTCCTGACTTTC.

The chain is built from TRBV19 and TRBJ1-2; TRBD1 matches 9 bases. CDR1 is LNHDA, CDR2 SQIVND, per germline (reference sequence). V dropped 5 bases and J dropped 7; count of bases not matched to a gene: 8. The CDR3 is made up of 14 amino acids. This CDR3 is CASSRTGDFFGYTF. In DNA form, the CDR3 reads TGTGCCAGTAGTCGGACAGGGGATTTTTTTGGCTACACCTTC.

This sequence joins TRBV12-3 or TRBV12-4 and TRBJ1-1, with TRBD1 identical over 9 bases. V lost 6 bases and J lost 6; bases outside the gene matches: 2. The CDR3 spans 12 residues. CDR3 nucleotide sequence: TGTGCCAGCAGGGGACAGGGCCCTGAAGCTTTCTTT. Its translation is CASRGQGPEAFF.